These 9 T cell receptor beta chains were sequenced from one sample in a study of T cell repertoires in cytomegalovirus infection. The antigens of these receptors remain unknown. TCRdb passed the reads through MiXCR, listing each CDR3 protein once. The sample lists about 71,000 distinct CDR3 sequences; about 20% were seen once. The sequencing here drew on CD8+ T cells from cultured PBMCs, taken from culture after CMV antigen stimulation. The receptors were sampled from a human donor in good health (CMV status not recorded). Some clones in this sample may be carry-over from other donors' samples.

The chain couples TRBV7-2 to TRBJ2-2; D gene ambiguous. The V end was cut by 2 bases, the J end by 8 bases, with 9 bases between. From germline, CDR1 is SGHTA and CDR2 FQGNSA. The CDR3 has 13 residues. The CDR3 reads CASSLKSGGELFF. The DNA for the CDR3 is TGTGCCAGCAGCTTAAAGTCCGGGGGGGAGCTGTTTTTT.

The genes are TRBV7-9 and TRBJ2-7; TRBD1 matches 7 bases. J was trimmed by 2 bases and V by 5 bases; bases with no gene match: 6. In germline, CDR1 is SEHNR, CDR2 FQNEAQ (reference sequence). CDR3 length: 14 residues. CDR3 sequence: CASSTGTATYEQYF. DNA of the CDR3: TGTGCCAGCAGCACCGGGACAGCTACCTACGAGCAGTACTTC.

This chain joins TRBV3-1 and TRBJ1-1; no firm D call. With 2 bases removed from V and 0 bases from J, the gap between germline ends came to 13 bases. This CDR3 is built from 16 residues. CDR1 is LGHDT and CDR2 is YNNKEL in the germline V gene (reference sequence). As DNA, the CDR3 is TGTGCCAGCAGCCAACGACCGAGGTACATGAACACTGAAGCTTTCTTT. It codes for CASSQRPRYMNTEAFF.

This clonotype was seen a handful of times. The V call is TRBV7-8, the J call TRBJ1-5; D gene ambiguous. Trimming pared 2 bases from V and 0 bases from J, leaving 14 bases between. Per the germline V gene, CDR1 is SGHVS and CDR2 is FQNEAQ. The CDR3 extends over 17 amino acids. CDR3 sequence reads: CASSLLRPKYSNQPQHF. The CDR3, as DNA: TGTGCCAGCAGCTTATTGCGACCGAAGTATAGCAATCAGCCCCAGCATTTT.

This clonotype was detected only a few times. The chain combines TRBV6-5 with TRBJ2-7, with D unresolved. Trimming pared 0 bases from V and 4 bases from J, leaving 13 bases between. CDR3 length equals 15 residues. Germline V gene sequence: CDR1 MNHEY, CDR2 SVGAGI. This chain's CDR3 is CASSYSMSRSYEQYF. CDR3 in DNA: TGTGCCAGCAGTTACTCGATGTCACGATCTTACGAGCAGTACTTC.

The table lists this clonotype with a few counts. V gene TRBV4-1 combines with J gene TRBJ1-1; perhaps TRBD1 as D (5 bases). Germline V gives CDR1 MGHRA, CDR2 YSYEKL. Trimming left V 4 bases short and J 7 bases short, with 7 bases between. The CDR3 consists of 11 residues. In DNA form, the CDR3 reads TGCGCCAGCAGCCTAAGGGGTGAAGCTTTCTTT. It encodes CASSLRGEAFF.

This clonotype was seen a few times. The CDR3 DNA is TGTGCCAGCAGTGAAGCGCAGGGGGCTCATGAAGCTTTCTTT. Its translation: CASSEAQGAHEAFF. V and J are TRBV6-1 and TRBJ1-1, with 8 bases lining up with TRBD1. J was trimmed by 7 bases and V by 0 bases; bases with no gene match: 4. The CDR3 has 14 residues. Germline lookup yields CDR1 MNHNS and CDR2 SASEGT.

The chain links TRBV7-6 to TRBJ2-1; D may be TRBD1 (5 bases). V lost 4 bases and J lost 16, with 20 bases in between. In germline, CDR1 is SGHVS, CDR2 FNYEAQ. The CDR3 covers 13 residues. The CDR3 loop is CASSSPPTQVHFF. In DNA form, the CDR3 reads TGTGCCAGCAGCTCGCCCCCAACACAGGTCCATTTCTTC.

V is TRBV30 and J is TRBJ1-3; D is possibly TRBD1 (5 bases). Trimming shortened V by 8 bases and J by 0 bases, and 8 bases separated the two germline ends. The CDR3 runs to 12 residues. Germline lookup yields CDR1 GTSNPN and CDR2 SVGIG (reference sequence). The DNA for the CDR3 is TGTGCCGGGACTCCCTCTGGAAACACCATATATTTT. Amino acid sequence: CAGTPSGNTIYF.